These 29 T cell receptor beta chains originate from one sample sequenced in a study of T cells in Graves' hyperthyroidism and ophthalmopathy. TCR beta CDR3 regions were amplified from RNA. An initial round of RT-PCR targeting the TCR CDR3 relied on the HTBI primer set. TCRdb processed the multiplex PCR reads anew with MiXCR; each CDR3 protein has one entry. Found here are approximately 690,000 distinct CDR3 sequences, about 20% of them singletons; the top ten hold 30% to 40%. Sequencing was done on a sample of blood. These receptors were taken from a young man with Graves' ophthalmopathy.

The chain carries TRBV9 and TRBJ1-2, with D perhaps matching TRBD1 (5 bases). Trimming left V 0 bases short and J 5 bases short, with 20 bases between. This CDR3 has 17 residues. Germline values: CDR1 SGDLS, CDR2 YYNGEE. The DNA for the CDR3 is TGTGCCAGCAGCGTAGCCTCATATGGGGGGTCTGGGTATGGCTACACCTTC. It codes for CASSVASYGGSGYGYTF.

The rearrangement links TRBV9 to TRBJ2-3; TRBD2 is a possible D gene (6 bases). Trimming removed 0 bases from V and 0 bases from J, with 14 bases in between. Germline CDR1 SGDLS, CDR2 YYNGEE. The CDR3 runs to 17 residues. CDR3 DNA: TGTGCCAGCAGCGTAGTCGGGAGCGGAATTAGCACAGATACGCAGTATTTT. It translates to CASSVVGSGISTDTQYF. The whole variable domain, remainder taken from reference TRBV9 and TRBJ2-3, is DSGVTQTPKHLITATGQRVTLRCSPRSGDLSVYWYQQSLDQGLQFLIQYYNGEERAKGNILERFSAQQFPDLHSELNLSSLELGDSALYFCASSVVGSGISTDTQYFGPGTRLTVL.

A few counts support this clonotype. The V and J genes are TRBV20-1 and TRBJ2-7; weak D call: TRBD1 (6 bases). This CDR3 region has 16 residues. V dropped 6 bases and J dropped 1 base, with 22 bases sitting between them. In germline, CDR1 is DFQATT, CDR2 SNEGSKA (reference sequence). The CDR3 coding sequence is TGCAGTGCCCACGGTCCCGCGACAGGTATATCCTACGAGCAGTACTTC. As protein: CSAHGPATGISYEQYF.

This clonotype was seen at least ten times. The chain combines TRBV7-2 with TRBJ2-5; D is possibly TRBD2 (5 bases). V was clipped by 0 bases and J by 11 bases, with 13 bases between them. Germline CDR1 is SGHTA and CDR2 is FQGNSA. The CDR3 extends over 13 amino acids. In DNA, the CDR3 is TGTGCCAGCAGCTTAGCTTCAAGCGGTCCTCAGTACTTC. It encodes CASSLASSGPQYF. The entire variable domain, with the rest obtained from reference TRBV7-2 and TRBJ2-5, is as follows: GAGVSQSPSNKVTEKGKDVELRCDPISGHTALYWYRQSLGQGLEFLIYFQGNSAPDKSGLPSDRFSAERTGGSVSTLTIQRTQQEDSAVYLCASSLASSGPQYFGPGTRLLVL.

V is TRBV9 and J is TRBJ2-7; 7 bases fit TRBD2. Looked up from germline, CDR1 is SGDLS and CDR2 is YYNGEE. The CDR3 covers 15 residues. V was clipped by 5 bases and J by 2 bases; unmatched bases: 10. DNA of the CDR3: TGTGCCAGCAGAGACCTACTGGGGGGGGCCTACGAGCAGTACTTC. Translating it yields CASRDLLGGAYEQYF.

The CDR3 sequence is CASSFIQRERGFSYNEQFF. In DNA, the CDR3 is TGTGCCAGCAGCTTTATCCAGAGGGAGCGCGGGTTCTCCTACAATGAGCAGTTCTTC. The chain carries TRBV7-9 and TRBJ2-1, with a weak D call TRBD2 (5 bases). Germline V gene lookup returns CDR1 SEHNR and CDR2 FQNEAQ (reference sequence). V shed 3 bases and J shed 0 bases, with 21 bases lying between them. The CDR3 spans 19 residues.

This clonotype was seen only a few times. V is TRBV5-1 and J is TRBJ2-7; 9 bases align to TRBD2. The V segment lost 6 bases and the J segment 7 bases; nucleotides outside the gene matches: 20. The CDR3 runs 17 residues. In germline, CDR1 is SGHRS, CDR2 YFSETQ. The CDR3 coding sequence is TGCGCCAGCACCATGATGGGCCTAGCGGGGTGGTCTGGAGAGCAGTACTTC. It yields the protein CASTMMGLAGWSGEQYF.

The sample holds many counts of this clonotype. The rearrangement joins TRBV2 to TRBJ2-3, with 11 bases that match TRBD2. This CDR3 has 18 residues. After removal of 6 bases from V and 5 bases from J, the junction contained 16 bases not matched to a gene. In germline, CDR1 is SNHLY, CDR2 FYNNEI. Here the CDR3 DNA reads TGTGCCAGCAGAGACTTAGCGGGAGGGCGGAGGAACCAAGATACGCAGTATTTT. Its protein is CASRDLAGGRRNQDTQYF.

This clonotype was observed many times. CDR3 sequence (DNA): TGCAGTGCTCACCGGGGGACGGTCAATCAGCCCCAGCATTTT. Translation: CSAHRGTVNQPQHF. The genes are TRBV20-1 and TRBJ1-5; D perhaps matches TRBD1 (5 bases). CDR3 length equals 14 residues. Germline V gives CDR1 DFQATT, CDR2 SNEGSKA (reference sequence). Trimming shortened V by 5 bases and J by 3 bases, and 14 bases separated the two germline ends.

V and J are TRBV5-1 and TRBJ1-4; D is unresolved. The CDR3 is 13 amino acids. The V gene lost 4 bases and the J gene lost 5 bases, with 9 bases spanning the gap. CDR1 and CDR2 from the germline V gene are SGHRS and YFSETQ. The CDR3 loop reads CASSTGANEKLFF. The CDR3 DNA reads TGCGCCAGCAGCACCGGTGCCAATGAAAAACTGTTTTTT.

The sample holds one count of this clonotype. CDR3 protein: CASSLFFSGANVLTF. The CDR3 bases are TGTGCCAGCAGTTTATTCTTTTCTGGGGCCAACGTCCTGACTTTC. The J gene is TRBJ2-6, the V gene TRBV27; unclear D gene. V was shortened by 1 base and J by 1 base, with 5 bases between the two germline ends. The CDR3 sequence is 15 residues long. CDR1 is MNHEY and CDR2 is SMNVEV in the germline V gene (reference sequence). The variable domain in full, completed from reference TRBV27 and TRBJ2-6, reads EAQVTQNPRYLITVTGKKLTVTCSQNMNHEYMSWYRQDPGLGLRQIYYSMNVEVTDKGDVPEGYKVSRKEKRNFPLILESPSPNQTSLYFCASSLFFSGANVLTFGAGSRLTVL.

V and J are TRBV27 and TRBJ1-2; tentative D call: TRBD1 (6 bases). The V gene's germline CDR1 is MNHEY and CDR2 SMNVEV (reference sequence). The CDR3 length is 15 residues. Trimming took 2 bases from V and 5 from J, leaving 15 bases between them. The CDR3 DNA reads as TGTGCCAGCAGTTTAGGGGGGGCCTTTTCTTATGGCTACACCTTC. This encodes CASSLGGAFSYGYTF.

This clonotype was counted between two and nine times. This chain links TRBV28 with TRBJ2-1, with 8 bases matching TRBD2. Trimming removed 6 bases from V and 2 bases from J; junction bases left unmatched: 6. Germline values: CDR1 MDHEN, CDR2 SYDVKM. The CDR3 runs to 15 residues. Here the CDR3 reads CASRVAGLAYNEQFF. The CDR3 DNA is TGTGCCAGCAGGGTAGCGGGATTAGCCTACAATGAGCAGTTCTTC.

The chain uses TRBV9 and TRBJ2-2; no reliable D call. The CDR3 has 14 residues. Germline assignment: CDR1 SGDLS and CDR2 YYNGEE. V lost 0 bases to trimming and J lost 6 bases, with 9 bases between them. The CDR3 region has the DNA TGTGCCAGCAGCGTAGTAACGGGCGCCGGGGAGCTGTTTTTT. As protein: CASSVVTGAGELFF.

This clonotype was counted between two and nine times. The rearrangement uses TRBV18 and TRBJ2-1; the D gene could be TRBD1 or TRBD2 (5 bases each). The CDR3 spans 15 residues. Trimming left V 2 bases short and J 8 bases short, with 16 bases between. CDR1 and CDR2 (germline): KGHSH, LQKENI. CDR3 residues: CASSPGTRLLDEQFF. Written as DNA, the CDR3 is TGTGCCAGCTCACCAGGGACCCGACTTTTGGATGAGCAGTTCTTC.

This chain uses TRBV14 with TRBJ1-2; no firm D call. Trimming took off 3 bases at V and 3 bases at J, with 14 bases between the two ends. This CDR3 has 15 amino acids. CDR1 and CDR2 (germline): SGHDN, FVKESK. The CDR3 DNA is TGTGCCAGCAGCCAGACCGTTTCTCCCCACTATGGCTACACCTTC. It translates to CASSQTVSPHYGYTF.

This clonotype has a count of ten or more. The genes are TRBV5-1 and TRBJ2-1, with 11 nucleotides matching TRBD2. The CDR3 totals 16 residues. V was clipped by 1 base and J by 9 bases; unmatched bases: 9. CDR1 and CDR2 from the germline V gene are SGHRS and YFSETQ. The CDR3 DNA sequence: TGCGCCAGCAGCTTGACTAATAGCGGGAGGGTTGTTGAGCAGTTCTTC. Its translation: CASSLTNSGRVVEQFF.

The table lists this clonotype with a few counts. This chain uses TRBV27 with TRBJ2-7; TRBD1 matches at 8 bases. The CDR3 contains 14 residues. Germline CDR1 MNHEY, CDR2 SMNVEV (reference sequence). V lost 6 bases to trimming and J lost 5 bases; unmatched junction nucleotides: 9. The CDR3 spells CASRRTGRRDEQYF. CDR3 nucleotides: TGTGCCAGCAGGAGGACAGGGAGAAGGGACGAGCAGTACTTC.

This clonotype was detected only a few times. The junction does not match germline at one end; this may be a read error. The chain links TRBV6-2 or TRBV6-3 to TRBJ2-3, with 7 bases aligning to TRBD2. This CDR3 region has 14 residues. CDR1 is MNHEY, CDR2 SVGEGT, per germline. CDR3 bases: TGTGCCAGCAGTTACCAGACTAGCAGAGATACGCAGTATTTT. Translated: CASSYQTSRDTQYF.

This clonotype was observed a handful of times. CDR3 bases: TGTGCCAGCAGTCGGGACAGGGGGCGGAATTCACCCCTCCACTTT. It yields the protein CASSRDRGRNSPLHF. The rearrangement links TRBV2 to TRBJ1-6; 12 bases map to TRBD1. The CDR3 has 15 residues. Trimming removed 5 bases from V and 7 bases from J; junction bases left unmatched: 3. The V gene's germline CDR1 is SNHLY and CDR2 FYNNEI.

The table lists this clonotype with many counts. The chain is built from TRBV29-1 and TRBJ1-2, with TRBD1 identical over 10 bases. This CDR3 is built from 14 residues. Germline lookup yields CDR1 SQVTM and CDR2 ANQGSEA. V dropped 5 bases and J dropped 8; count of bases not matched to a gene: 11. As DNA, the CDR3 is TGCAGCGTTAAGACCGGGACAGGGGTGTGGGGCTACACCTTC. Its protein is CSVKTGTGVWGYTF.

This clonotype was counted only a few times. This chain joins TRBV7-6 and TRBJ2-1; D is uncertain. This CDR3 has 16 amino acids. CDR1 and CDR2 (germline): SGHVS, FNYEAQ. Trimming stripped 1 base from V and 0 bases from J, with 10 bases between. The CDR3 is CASSLDYGGSYNEQFF. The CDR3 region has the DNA TGTGCCAGCAGCTTAGACTACGGCGGCTCCTACAATGAGCAGTTCTTC.

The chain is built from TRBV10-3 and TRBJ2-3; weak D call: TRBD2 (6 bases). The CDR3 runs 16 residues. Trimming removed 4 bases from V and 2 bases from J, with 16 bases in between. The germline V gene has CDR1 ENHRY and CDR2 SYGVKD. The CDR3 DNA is TGTGCCATCAGTGTCCAGGAGGGGTGGGTCACAGATACGCAGTATTTT. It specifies CAISVQEGWVTDTQYF.

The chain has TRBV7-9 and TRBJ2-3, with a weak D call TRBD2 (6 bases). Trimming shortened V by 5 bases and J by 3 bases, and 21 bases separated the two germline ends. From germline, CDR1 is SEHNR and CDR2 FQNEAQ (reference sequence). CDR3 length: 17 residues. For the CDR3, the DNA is TGTGCCAGCAGCGTCCCTAGCGTGTCGGGAGCGACAGATACGCAGTATTTT. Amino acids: CASSVPSVSGATDTQYF.

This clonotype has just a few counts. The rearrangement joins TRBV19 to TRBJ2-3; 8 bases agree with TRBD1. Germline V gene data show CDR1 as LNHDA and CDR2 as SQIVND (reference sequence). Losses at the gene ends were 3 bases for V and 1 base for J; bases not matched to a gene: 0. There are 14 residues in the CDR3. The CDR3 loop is CASSIRGRTDTQYF. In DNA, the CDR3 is TGTGCCAGTAGTATCAGGGGGCGCACAGATACGCAGTATTTT.

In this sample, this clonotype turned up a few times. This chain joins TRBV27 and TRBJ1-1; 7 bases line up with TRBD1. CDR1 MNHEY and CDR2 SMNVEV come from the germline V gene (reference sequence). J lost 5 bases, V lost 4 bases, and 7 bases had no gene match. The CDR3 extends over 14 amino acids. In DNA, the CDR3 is TGTGCCAGCAGTTCCCTACAGGGGTGGACTGAAGCTTTCTTT. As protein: CASSSLQGWTEAFF.

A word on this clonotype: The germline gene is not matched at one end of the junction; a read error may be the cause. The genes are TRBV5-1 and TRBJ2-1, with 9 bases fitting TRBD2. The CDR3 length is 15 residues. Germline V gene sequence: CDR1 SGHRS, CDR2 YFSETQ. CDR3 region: CASSLEREAYNEQFF. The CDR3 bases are TGTGCCAGCAGCTTGGAGCGGGAGGCTTACAATGAGCAGTTCTTC. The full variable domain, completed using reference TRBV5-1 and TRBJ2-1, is KAGVTQTPRYLIKTRGQQVTLSCSPISGHRSVSWYQQTPGQGLQFLFEYFSETQRNKGNFPGRFSGRQFSNSRSEMNVSTLELGDSALYLCASSLEREAYNEQFFGPGTRLTVL.

The CDR3 DNA sequence: TGTGCCAGCAGTTTGGGAGCCGACGGCTACGAGCAGTACTTC. It yields the protein CASSLGADGYEQYF. V gene TRBV27 combines with J gene TRBJ2-7; D perhaps matches TRBD2 (5 bases). Trimming took off 3 bases at V and 3 bases at J, with 12 bases between the two ends. Germline assignment: CDR1 MNHEY and CDR2 SMNVEV (reference sequence). This CDR3 is 14 amino acids long.

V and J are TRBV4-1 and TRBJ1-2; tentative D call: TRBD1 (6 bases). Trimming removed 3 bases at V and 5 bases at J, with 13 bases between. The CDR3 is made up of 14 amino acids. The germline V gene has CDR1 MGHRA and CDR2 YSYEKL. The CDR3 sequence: CASSQTDSLYGYTF. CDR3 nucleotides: TGCGCCAGCAGCCAGACGGACAGTCTATATGGCTACACCTTC.